This T cell receptor (beta chain) appears in the sequencing data of a study of T-cell memory formation after mild COVID-19. Study overall: There were largely donor-specific TCR clusters. General study points: Memory cells collected pre-infection included some clones that later responded, suggesting cross-reactive memory joined.

With 5 bases removed from V and 1 base from J, the gap between germline ends came to 11 bases. CDR1 and CDR2 (germline): SEHNR, FQNEAQ (reference sequence). The CDR3 covers 14 residues. This clonotype was found a few times. Its antigen remains unidentified. 5'RACE primed from the constant segment yielded TCR alpha and TCR beta cDNA libraries bearing sample barcodes and UMIs. From the 5' RACE reads, TCRdb called clonotypes with MiXCR, one entry per CDR3 protein. The profile covers 120,000 to 150,000 distinct CDR3 sequences, with roughly 13% appearing a single time and less than 30% taken by the ten largest.

Material for sequencing was PBMCs or a T cell subset sorted from them (not recorded which). The chain links TRBV7-9 to TRBJ2-5; tentative D call: TRBD2 (5 bases). The receptor was derived from an adult woman who had mild COVID-19 (a few samples of this study predate the infection). Cell type and time point are not known. Here the CDR3 DNA reads TGTGCCAGCAGCCCTACTAGGGCCCAAGAGACCCAGTACTTC. It yields the protein CASSPTRAQETQYF.